This TCR beta chain was sequenced for a study of blood T cell repertoires in COVID-19. Overall study context: COVID-19 samples, acute and convalescent, were from the United States, Italy and Spain. T cells, B-cell-depleted T cells, or PBMCs provided the cDNA or gDNA that served as material.

The authors' processing: Estimated nucleated cell counts came from reference gene primer amplification. Profiled with immunoSEQ multiplex PCR; TCRdb holds only in-frame clones, not every one. Clone size and the V and J calls come from that table; the DNA yielded D and trimming. This table has hundreds of thousands of clones, around 86% appearing once. V was cut by 4 bases and J by 0 bases, with 13 bases left in between. CDR1 is SGHRS and CDR2 is YFSETQ in the germline V gene. The CDR3 extends over 15 amino acids. Patients of the Seattle cohort, enrolled during active infection, were followed longitudinally.

The material sequenced was peripheral blood. This TCR was recovered from a man aged 50 or older with COVID-19, enrolled during active disease. The chain combines TRBV5-1 with TRBJ1-2; TRBD1 is a possible D gene (5 bases). CDR3 residues: CASSPDSSTNYGYTF. In nucleotides, the CDR3 is TGCGCCAGCAGCCCCGACAGTAGCACTAACTATGGCTACACCTTC. The whole variable domain, filled in from reference TRBV5-1 and TRBJ1-2, reads KAGVTQTPRYLIKTRGQQVTLSCSPISGHRSVSWYQQTPGQGLQFLFEYFSETQRNKGNFPGRFSGRQFSNSRSEMNVSTLELGDSALYLCASSPDSSTNYGYTFGSGTRLTVV.